This T cell receptor (beta chain) is from a study of blood T cell repertoires in COVID-19 (dated by TCRdb to 2020 to 2021). Turning to the overall study: The collaborator samples originated in the United States, Italy and Spain and spanned the acute and convalescent phases of COVID-19. The prospective study material was composed of cDNA or gDNA derived from T cells, B-cell-depleted T cells, or PBMCs. The dataset comprised deeply sampled blood TCRbeta repertoires from subjects exposed to, actively infected with, or recovered from COVID-19. The repertoires were made available in a free public database intended to serve as a resource for research on the immune response to SARS-CoV-2. The samples were drawn from the first 160 participants of the ongoing ImmuneRACE study and from 950 to 1,500 subjects provided by 6 global collaborators. Nearly every sample came with metadata listing a de-identified subject ID, COVID-19 status, age in years and sex. Where available, HLA class I and class II types were obtained from metadata supplied by the sample provider rather than from assay-based typing.

TCRbeta CDR3 regions were amplified from genomic DNA using the immunoSEQ Assay, a bias-controlled multiplex PCR. Regarding the original processing steps: The number of nucleated cells in each sample was estimated by amplification of reference gene primers within the assay. To quantify the absolute abundance of each unique TCRbeta CDR3 rearrangement, sequence reads were collapsed and filtered. For each sample, productive Simpson clonality was calculated as the square root of Simpson's diversity index across productive rearrangements. Not all clones reach the TCRdb copy of this immuneACCESS table, which keeps in-frame sequences only. Checked studies attribute under half of the gap to unresolved V genes and leave the rest unexplained. V and J calls and clone size are as listed in that table; D and trimming were resolved from the DNA. The sample table records some 74,000 clones; roughly 84% of these occur just once. Jointly, the top ten make up 6.5% to 8% of the sample.

Broad study findings and their caveats: Clinical and demographic metadata were provided uncurated, with the amount varying by source and participant.

Including the terminal cysteine and phenylalanine, the CDR3 comprises 14 residues. Kept here is only the CDR3 DNA, which spans 42 bases and is read in frame from base 1. V was cut back by 5 bases and J by 3 bases, leaving a gap of 14 bases between them. Reading the germline V gene (reference sequence) gives CDR1 MNHEY and CDR2 SMNVEV. The collaborating institutions used their own protocols to collect whole blood in K2EDTA tubes. For TCRbeta analysis, collaborators shipped samples in one of three forms: frozen whole blood, isolated PBMCs, or DNA extracted from either of those sample types. This clone showed up just a few times. Its antigen is still unknown. No qualities accompany the bases; no much larger clone lies one base away.

The chain is assembled from TRBV27 and TRBJ2-7, with a weak D call of TRBD1 (6 bases match). Input material: peripheral blood. The TCR was taken from a man in his forties or fifties with active COVID-19. The DNA sequence is as follows: TGTGCCAGCAGTAACACCGGGACACACTACGAGCAGTACTTC. It translates to CASSNTGTHYEQYF.